These T cell receptor beta chains were read from a single sample in a study of beta chain features in type 1 diabetes. Sequencing was performed with immunoSEQ multiplex PCR; in TCRdb, only in-frame clones are kept and a portion is missing. This table has approximately 360,000 clones, over 9.5% appearing once. What was sequenced was naive CD4+ T cells from blood. These receptors originate from a woman aged 18-29 years with type 1 diabetes. Each CDR3 is given with its conserved first and last residue. A D gene is named only where the DNA matches it firmly. Size values are once, few and many counts, or a class for expanded clones, and some rows have none.

clone_size d_call j_call v_call cdr3_aa
few - TRBJ2-4 TRBV20-1 CSARSDIQYF
- TRBD2 TRBJ2-7 TRBV5-1 CASTPERGSSF
few TRBD1 TRBJ1-2 TRBV29-1 CSGGQGDYGYTF
- TRBD2 TRBJ2-1 TRBV6-5 CASSYSATSAEQFF
- - TRBJ2-7 TRBV28 CASSLRSLAAEQYF
few TRBD2 TRBJ2-1 TRBV5-6 CASSSEVRGGGSYNEQFF
- TRBD1 TRBJ2-1 TRBV7-2 CASSAGTVNEQFF
few - TRBJ1-1 TRBV4-1 CASSQEMIGISTRNTEAFF
- - TRBJ2-2 TRBV30 CAWARGGVDTGELFF
few TRBD2 TRBJ2-1 TRBV15 CATSSFLTSGRDEQFF
- TRBD2 TRBJ2-2 TRBV29-1 CSVLRWGGLAGDLNTGELFF
few TRBD2 TRBJ2-1 TRBV7-7 CASSANSGGNNEQFF
- TRBD2 TRBJ2-7 TRBV6-4 CASRPAGGNDEQYF
few TRBD1 TRBJ1-5 TRBV5-4 CASSRGGGLSQPQHF
- TRBD1 TRBJ2-7 TRBV6-5 CASSSRGTGTYEQYF
few - TRBJ2-1 TRBV6-4 CASSRSGMRDNEQFF
few TRBD2 TRBJ2-1 TRBV7-2 CASSPPGTTYNEQFF
- - TRBJ2-3 TRBV12-5 CASGLGTRSTDTQYF
- - TRBJ1-2 TRBV19 CASTRTENYGYTF
few TRBD1 TRBJ2-1 TRBV6-5 CASNLKQGAREQFF
few TRBD1 TRBJ1-2 TRBV25-1 CASSDPGTANYGYTF
few - TRBJ2-3 TRBV9 CASSPGTDTQYF
- TRBD2 TRBJ2-7 TRBV7-2 CASSFDRGAYEQYF
few - TRBJ2-1 TRBV11-2 CASSLIQGFKNEQFF
few - TRBJ2-2 TRBV9 CASSVTSLSGELFF
- TRBD1 TRBJ2-1 TRBV18 CASSVGQGNEQFF
few TRBD1 TRBJ2-3 TRBV29-1 CSVESGQGAEQYF
few TRBD1 TRBJ1-1 TRBV7-8 CASSIRTGGNTEAFF
- - TRBJ1-6 TRBV7-2 CASSLRGTLHF
few - TRBJ1-5 TRBV5-1 CASRFSENQPQHF
- - TRBJ2-5 TRBV7-9 CASLRGIGGETQYF
few - TRBJ2-2 TRBV5-4 CASSLVSGNTGELFF
- - TRBJ2-5 TRBV18 CASSPDRSQETQYF
- - TRBJ2-2 TRBV5-4 CASSLKGGQHTGELFF
- - TRBJ2-2 TRBV28 CASTSPNTGELFF
few - TRBJ1-2 TRBV9 CASSADGGRDGYTF
- - TRBJ2-7 TRBV19 CASSSLDGYEQYF
- - TRBJ1-1 TRBV7-2 CASSYRDGAEAFF
- - TRBJ2-7 TRBV20-1 CSATLGYEQYF
few TRBD1 TRBJ1-5 TRBV29-1 CSVSQGAGQPQHF
few - TRBJ1-5 TRBV4-1 CASTNDWGNQPQHF
- - TRBJ1-5 TRBV5-1 CASSLSGDNQPQHF
few - TRBJ2-7 TRBV18 CASSPRDSKDEQYF
- - TRBJ1-2 TRBV29-1 CSVDLTGGYTF
few TRBD2 TRBJ2-2 TRBV6-6 CATSPTSGGLGELFF
- - TRBJ2-2 TRBV7-9 CASSSTVIGELFF
- TRBD1 TRBJ1-1 TRBV5-1 CASSSGWGQSAFF
- - TRBJ2-6 TRBV2 CASRGSGANVLTF
few TRBD2 TRBJ2-5 TRBV6-5 CAGKWGGSRRAQYF
few - TRBJ1-2 TRBV5-1 CASSLAGTTLYGYTF
- - TRBJ1-1 TRBV20-1 CSASLNTEAFF
few - TRBJ2-7 TRBV5-6 CASSPQGYEQYF
few - TRBJ2-3 TRBV7-2 CASSLEGRATDTQYF
- TRBD2 TRBJ2-7 TRBV7-2 CASSLPGGVYEQYF
few TRBD2 TRBJ2-1 TRBV5-1 CASSEVSGAYNEQFF
- - TRBJ2-1 TRBV18 CASSPDNSNEQFF
few TRBD2 TRBJ2-3 TRBV10-3 CAISEGLAITDTQYF
few TRBD1 TRBJ2-5 TRBV9 CASSTGTGKETQYF
- - TRBJ2-5 TRBV7-9 CASTPLASDITLPRETQYF